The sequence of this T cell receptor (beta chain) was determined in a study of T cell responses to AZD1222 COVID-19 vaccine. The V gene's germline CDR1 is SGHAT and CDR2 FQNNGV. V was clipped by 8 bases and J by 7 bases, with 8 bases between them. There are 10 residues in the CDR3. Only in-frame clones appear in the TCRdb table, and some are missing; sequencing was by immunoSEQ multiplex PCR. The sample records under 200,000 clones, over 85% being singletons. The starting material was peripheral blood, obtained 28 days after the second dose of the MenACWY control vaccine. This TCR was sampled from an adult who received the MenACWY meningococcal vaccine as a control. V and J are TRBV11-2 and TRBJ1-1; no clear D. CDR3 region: CASGELEAFF. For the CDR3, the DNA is TGTGCCAGCGGCGAACTTGAAGCTTTCTTT.